The 10 T cell receptor beta chains below were found in one sample sequenced in a study of shared clonotypes between healthy human individuals. TCRdb's copy holds only in-frame clones and misses some; the assay was immunoSEQ multiplex PCR. The sample has about 2,200,000 clones; more than 85% are singletons. Only CD45RO-negative cells positively selected for CCR7 counted as naive CD8 cells, so terminally differentiated effector memory CD45RA+ cells were excluded. The sample was naive CD8+ T cells from PBMCs. These receptors came from a man between 18 and 35 years old in good health. Some clones in this sample may be carry-over from other donors' samples.

The genes are TRBV27 and TRBJ2-1; D is perhaps TRBD2 (6 bases). V was trimmed by 8 bases and J by 8 bases, leaving 19 bases between them. From germline, CDR1 is MNHEY and CDR2 SMNVEV (reference sequence). This CDR3 is built from 14 residues. CDR3 in amino acids: CASFTSGLRHEQFF. The CDR3 nucleotides read TGTGCCAGCTTTACGAGCGGGTTAAGGCATGAGCAGTTCTTC.

The chain uses TRBV6-6 and TRBJ2-1; TRBD1 or TRBD2 may be the D gene (5 bases each). Trimming cost V 6 bases and J 3 bases, with 18 bases left between them. The length of the CDR3 is 16 residues. CDR1 and CDR2 (germline): MNHNY, SVGAGI (reference sequence). This CDR3 is CASSPIRGEHYNEQFF. As DNA, the CDR3 is TGTGCCAGCAGCCCGATTCGAGGGGAACACTACAATGAGCAGTTCTTC.

This clone was recorded only once. The V gene is TRBV28, the J gene TRBJ2-1; maybe TRBD1 (5 bases). Germline V gene sequence: CDR1 MDHEN, CDR2 SYDVKM. CDR3 size: 11 residues. Trimming removed 5 bases at V and 10 bases at J, with 9 bases between. The CDR3 is CASSPAGEQFF. CDR3 DNA sequence: TGTGCCAGCAGTCCCGCAGGGGAGCAGTTCTTC. Combining the CDR3 with reference TRBV28 and TRBJ2-1 gives the whole variable domain DVKVTQSSRYLVKRTGEKVFLECVQDMDHENMFWYRQDPGLGLRLIYFSYDVKMKEKGDIPEGYSVSREKKERFSLILESASTNQTSMYLCASSPAGEQFFGPGTRLTVL.

CDR3 loop: CASSGGRASGRDEQFF. DNA of the CDR3: TGTGCCAGCAGTGGGGGCCGAGCTAGCGGGAGGGATGAGCAGTTCTTC. The chain employs TRBV6-1 and TRBJ2-1; 12 bases agree with TRBD2. After removal of 4 bases from V and 8 bases from J, the junction contained 9 bases not matched to a gene. Germline loops: CDR1 MNHNS, CDR2 SASEGT. The CDR3 is 16 residues long.

The count of this clone is one. This chain connects TRBV28 to TRBJ2-7; the match to TRBD1 covers 11 bases. The CDR3 has 16 residues. Germline V gives CDR1 MDHEN, CDR2 SYDVKM. With 5 bases clipped from V and 4 bases from J, the junction kept 10 bases outside the gene matches. The CDR3 loop is CASSIPQGDRGYEQYF. Written as DNA, the CDR3 is TGTGCCAGCAGTATTCCCCAAGGGGACAGGGGGTACGAGCAGTACTTC.

V is TRBV7-9 and J is TRBJ1-1, with D perhaps TRBD1 (5 bases). The V and J ends lost 3 bases and 0 bases respectively, with 11 bases between them. This CDR3 is 15 amino acids long. CDR1 and CDR2 (germline): SEHNR, FQNEAQ (reference sequence). The CDR3 reads CASSFRQDMNTEAFF. CDR3 bases: TGTGCCAGCAGCTTCCGGCAGGACATGAACACTGAAGCTTTCTTT.

The chain combines TRBV10-3 with TRBJ2-2; D unclear. The CDR3 length is 13 residues. Germline V gives CDR1 ENHRY, CDR2 SYGVKD. V lost 5 bases and J lost 6, with 10 bases in between. The CDR3 DNA reads as TGTGCCATCAGTCCGGGCAGTCCCGGGGAGCTGTTTTTT. The encoded protein is CAISPGSPGELFF.

The chain has TRBV5-5 and TRBJ2-7; unclear D gene. Trimming left V 4 bases short and J 6 bases short, with 17 bases between. The CDR3 is 14 amino acids. Germline assignment: CDR1 SGHKS and CDR2 YYEKEE (reference sequence). The CDR3 nucleotides are TGTGCCAGCAGCCGCACCCCCGGCTCACTCGAGCAGTACTTC. Translated, it gives CASSRTPGSLEQYF.

About this clone: At one of its ends the junction is not consistent with the germline gene, which may arise from a read error. The chain links TRBV7-9 to TRBJ2-3; no clear D. The CDR3 covers 11 residues. Germline CDR1 is SEHNR and CDR2 is FQNEAQ (reference sequence). Written as DNA, the CDR3 is TGTGCCAGCAGAGCCGGGCGCCCTCAACATTTT. Translating it yields CASRAGRPQHF.

The chain recombines TRBV4-2 with TRBJ2-1, with a possible D match to TRBD2 (6 bases). Germline values: CDR1 LGHNA, CDR2 YNFKEQ. The CDR3 is 13 amino acids. V lost 3 bases to trimming and J lost 9 bases, with 12 bases between them. In DNA, the CDR3 is TGTGCCAGCAGCCAGCGACTAGTTGTTGAGCAGTTCTTC. It specifies CASSQRLVVEQFF.